This T cell receptor (beta chain) was observed in a study of CD8 T cells in ankylosing spondylitis. The V end was cut by 6 bases, the J end by 5 bases, with 7 bases between. There are 11 residues in the CDR3. From germline, CDR1 is MDHEN and CDR2 SYDVKM. This clonotype has ten or more counts. Quantitative 5'-RACE with molecular barcodes was used to make the TCR beta libraries. TCRdb processed the 5' RACE reads anew with MiXCR; each CDR3 protein has one entry. The sample lists roughly 240,000 distinct CDR3 sequences, 8% to 10% occurring once. The sample was blood, either unsorted or a sorted T cell fraction (not recorded which). The chain is built from TRBV28 and TRBJ2-5; D call uncertain. The receptor's source is a female donor with ankylosing spondylitis or in good health (not recorded which). The CDR3 coding sequence is TGTGCCAGCAGAACTCGGGAGACCCAGTACTTC. Its translation is CASRTRETQYF.